These 19 T cell receptor beta chains originate from one sample sequenced in a study of blood T cell repertoires in COVID-19. TCRdb keeps only in-frame clones here, not all; method: immunoSEQ multiplex PCR. Of about 160,000 clones listed, roughly 89% are singletons. The sequenced sample was peripheral blood. These receptors were obtained from a woman aged 60-75 years who had recovered from COVID-19.

This chain connects TRBV28 to TRBJ1-4; D remains ambiguous. Trimming pared 11 bases from V and 4 bases from J, leaving 11 bases between. CDR3 length equals 12 residues. Germline V CDR1 and CDR2: MDHEN, SYDVKM. This CDR3 is CAALGSNEKLFF. The CDR3 DNA sequence: TGTGCCGCCCTAGGCAGTAATGAAAAACTGTTTTTT.

The chain employs TRBV2 and TRBJ1-2; D uncertain. The ends were cut back, 4 bases at V and 4 bases at J, with 13 bases in the middle. Per the germline V gene, CDR1 is SNHLY and CDR2 is FYNNEI. The CDR3 length is 14 residues. The CDR3, as DNA: TGTGCCAGCAGTGCGACGTATCAGGTCTATGGCTACACCTTC. The encoded protein is CASSATYQVYGYTF. Combining the CDR3 with reference TRBV2 and TRBJ1-2 gives the whole variable domain EPEVTQTPSHQVTQMGQEVILRCVPISNHLYFYWYRQILGQKVEFLVSFYNNEISEKSEIFDDQFSVERPDGSNFTLKIRSTKLEDSAMYFCASSATYQVYGYTFGSGTRLTVV.

The V and J genes are TRBV7-9 and TRBJ2-3; no definite D call. V dropped 1 base and J dropped 2 bases, with 7 bases sitting between them. The CDR3 is 14 amino acids. Germline values: CDR1 SEHNR, CDR2 FQNEAQ (reference sequence). CDR3 protein: CASSLGGNTDTQYF. CDR3 bases: TGTGCCAGCAGCTTAGGAGGCAACACAGATACGCAGTATTTT.

Only a few counts were recorded for this clone. The V gene is TRBV2, the J gene TRBJ1-1, with D hard to call. Germline-derived CDR1 and CDR2 are SNHLY and FYNNEI. The CDR3 length is 15 residues. Trimming stripped 4 bases from V and 2 bases from J, with 14 bases between. The CDR3 region is CASSVRGSANTEAFF. The CDR3 DNA reads TGTGCCAGCAGTGTGAGAGGGTCAGCTAACACTGAAGCTTTCTTT.

The CDR3 loop is CASSTLSEETQYF. The CDR3, as DNA: TGTGCCAGCAGCACCTTGAGCGAGGAGACCCAGTACTTC. The chain couples TRBV3-1 (or the pseudogene TRBV3-2) to TRBJ2-5; no firm D call. The V and J ends lost 5 bases and 5 bases respectively, with 12 bases between them. Germline V gene sequence: CDR1 LGHDT, CDR2 YNNKEL (reference sequence). The CDR3 extends over 13 amino acids.

This chain links TRBV28 with TRBJ2-1; no clear D gene. Germline CDR1 reads MDHEN; CDR2 reads SYDVKM. The CDR3 covers 12 residues. Trimming removed 3 bases from V and 4 bases from J, with 4 bases in between. The CDR3, as DNA: TGTGCCAGCAGTTTGGAGTACAATGAGCAGTTCTTC. Translation: CASSLEYNEQFF.

This chain links TRBV28 with TRBJ2-7; D remains unclear. The V end was cut by 1 base, the J end by 5 bases, with 15 bases between. CDR3 size: 15 residues. In germline, CDR1 is MDHEN, CDR2 SYDVKM. The CDR3 is CASSLSLPGTDEQYF. Written as DNA, the CDR3 is TGTGCCAGCAGTTTATCCCTTCCCGGTACGGACGAGCAGTACTTC.

The V and J genes are TRBV4-2 and TRBJ2-1, with TRBD2 matching over 8 bases. V was clipped by 4 bases and J by 5 bases; unmatched bases: 4. Germline V gene data show CDR1 as LGHNA and CDR2 as YNFKEQ. The CDR3 covers 14 residues. CDR3 nucleotide sequence: TGTGCCAGCAGCCGCGGGGGGACAAACAATGAGCAGTTCTTC. Translated, it gives CASSRGGTNNEQFF.

The chain couples TRBV28 to TRBJ1-1; 7 bases are a match to TRBD1. The CDR3 has 11 residues. Germline CDR1 and CDR2: MDHEN and SYDVKM. Trimming cost V 6 bases and J 5 bases; bases outside gene matches: 0. CDR3 amino acids: CASRQGTEAFF. The CDR3 DNA reads TGTGCCAGCAGACAGGGGACTGAAGCTTTCTTT.

The rearrangement uses TRBV28 and TRBJ1-4, with TRBD1 matching over 8 bases. CDR1 and CDR2 (germline): MDHEN, SYDVKM. There are 15 residues in the CDR3. The junction had 7 bases not matched to a gene; V was cut back by 2 bases and J by 8 bases. CDR3 bases: TGTGCCAGCAGTTTACTGGACAGGGAGGGCGAAAAACTGTTTTTT. It yields the protein CASSLLDREGEKLFF.

The chain joins TRBV5-1 to TRBJ2-1; 8 bases map to TRBD2. Germline CDR1 SGHRS, CDR2 YFSETQ. This CDR3 spans 18 amino acids. The V gene end was trimmed by 4 bases and the J gene end by 4 bases; junction bases not matched to a gene: 16. For the CDR3, the DNA is TGCGCCAGCAGCCAGGGTGGTGCGGGGGGCGGACGTTACAATGAGCAGTTCTTC. It is translated as CASSQGGAGGGRYNEQFF.

V gene TRBV5-4 combines with J gene TRBJ1-1; D possibly corresponds to TRBD1 (6 bases). V lost 3 bases, J lost 5 bases, and 14 bases lay in between. Germline CDR1 and CDR2: SGHNT and YYREEE (reference sequence). CDR3 length equals 14 residues. The CDR3 DNA sequence: TGTGCCAGCAGCTCCAAAGGGGGTGAGACTGAAGCTTTCTTT. This sequence encodes CASSSKGGETEAFF.

The gene calls are TRBV12-3 or TRBV12-4 and TRBJ2-5; 10 positions agree with TRBD2. The V segment lost 6 bases and the J segment 5 bases; nucleotides outside the gene matches: 3. This CDR3 is 13 amino acids long. This CDR3 reads CASRVTSGETQYF. The CDR3 bases are TGTGCCAGCAGGGTGACTAGCGGGGAGACCCAGTACTTC.

The CDR3 loop is CASSLVSVNEKLFF. The CDR3 nucleotides are TGTGCCAGCAGCTTAGTATCGGTAAATGAAAAACTGTTTTTT. The chain links TRBV7-9 to TRBJ1-4; D is unclear. The CDR3 runs to 14 residues. V was clipped by 1 base and J by 5 bases, with 8 bases between them. CDR1 is SEHNR, CDR2 FQNEAQ, per germline (reference sequence). The complete variable domain, with remaining parts taken from reference TRBV7-9 and TRBJ1-4, reads DTGVSQNPRHKITKRGQNVTFRCDPISEHNRLYWYRQTLGQGPEFLTYFQNEAQLEKSRLLSDRFSAERPKGSFSTLEIQRTEQGDSAMYLCASSLVSVNEKLFFGSGTQLSVL.

The chain has TRBV19 and TRBJ1-1; 7 bases agree with TRBD1. The germline V gene has CDR1 LNHDA and CDR2 SQIVND (reference sequence). V lost 7 bases to trimming and J lost 4 bases; unmatched junction nucleotides: 12. The CDR3 sequence is 15 residues long. CDR3 sequence: CASIDWRQGVTEAFF. Here the CDR3 DNA reads TGTGCCAGTATAGATTGGAGACAGGGAGTCACTGAAGCTTTCTTT.

This clone was seen only once. V usage is TRBV19 and J usage is TRBJ1-6; 10 nucleotides match TRBD1. CDR1 is LNHDA and CDR2 is SQIVND in the germline V gene (reference sequence). The CDR3 totals 15 residues. Trimming cost V 3 bases and J 11 bases; bases outside gene matches: 7. CDR3 sequence: CASSIGGQGIPPLHF. The DNA of the CDR3 is TGTGCCAGTAGTATTGGGGGACAGGGGATTCCACCCCTCCACTTT.

The chain is built from TRBV25-1 and TRBJ2-5, with D perhaps matching TRBD1 (6 bases). Looked up from germline, CDR1 is MGHDK and CDR2 is SYGVNS. This CDR3 is 15 amino acids long. Trimming shortened V by 2 bases and J by 5 bases, and 15 bases separated the two germline ends. The DNA of the CDR3 is TGTGCCAGCAGTGAAGCGAACAGGGAGCCGGAGACCCAGTACTTC. Its protein product is CASSEANREPETQYF.

This clone was counted a few times. V usage is TRBV7-2 and J usage is TRBJ2-7; 7 bases align to TRBD1. Trimming at V came to 5 bases and at J to 0 bases, leaving 4 bases not matched to a gene. Germline CDR1 SGHTA, CDR2 FQGNSA. This CDR3 spans 14 amino acids. The CDR3 sequence is CASSGGQASYEQYF. The CDR3 nucleotides are TGTGCCAGCAGCGGCGGACAGGCCTCCTACGAGCAGTACTTC.

CDR3 protein: CASSEVQTVYEQYF. The DNA of the CDR3 is TGTGCCAGCAGTGAAGTACAGACCGTCTACGAGCAGTACTTC. The chain recombines TRBV2 with TRBJ2-7, with D unresolved. Germline values: CDR1 SNHLY, CDR2 FYNNEI. The CDR3 is 14 residues long. Trimming took 1 base from V and 3 from J, leaving 10 bases between them.